These 31 T cell receptor beta chains originate from one sample sequenced in a study of T cells expressing NK-cell markers. TCRdb reprocessed the 5' RACE reads, with one entry per CDR3 protein and no DNA. The table lists about 260,000 distinct CDR3 sequences. The material sequenced was blood T cells: a sorted CD56 or NKG2C T cell subset, CD4+ or CD8+ T cells, or bulk PBMC T cells (not recorded which). Receptor source: a woman between 18 and 69 years old in good health.

This chain joins TRBV6-5 and TRBJ2-3; there is no DNA to check the TCRdb D call of TRBD1. The CDR3 totals 16 residues. The germline V gene has CDR1 MNHEY and CDR2 SVGAGI. CDR3: CASSYMGGRSTDTQYF.

CDR3 sequence: CASSPTTGTGSTQYF. This chain uses TRBV12-3 or TRBV12-4 with TRBJ2-3; TCRdb returns TRBD1, unconfirmable since there is no DNA. The CDR3 is 15 amino acids.

This rearrangement joins TRBV27 to TRBJ1-5; TCRdb names TRBD1, which stays unverified in the absence of DNA. The CDR3 is made up of 14 amino acids. CDR1 and CDR2 from the germline V gene are MNHEY and SMNVEV (reference sequence). The CDR3 spells CASRPGQHNQPQHF.

The CDR3 spells CSASRGRGSEAFF. V is TRBV20-1 and J is TRBJ1-1; as DNA is missing, the TRBD1 call by TCRdb cannot be tested. Germline values: CDR1 DFQATT, CDR2 SNEGSKA (reference sequence). This CDR3 spans 13 amino acids.

CDR3 amino acids: CASSLAGTSGETQYF. V gene TRBV7-2 combines with J gene TRBJ2-5; with no DNA, the TCRdb D assignment of TRBD2 cannot be verified. The CDR3 contains 15 residues. Germline V lookup: CDR1 SGHTA, CDR2 FQGNSA.

The chain couples TRBV20-1 to TRBJ2-1; the TRBD2 assignment by TCRdb is unverifiable without DNA. CDR1 is DFQATT, CDR2 SNEGSKA, per germline (reference sequence). The CDR3 length is 16 residues. Here the CDR3 reads CSARSGASGGYNEQFF.

This chain uses TRBV12-3 or TRBV12-4 with TRBJ1-5; TCRdb selects TRBD1, and the lack of DNA leaves this call unchecked. This CDR3 has 14 amino acids. The CDR3 sequence: CASSSRDREMPQHF.

J is TRBJ1-1 and V is TRBV27; no DNA is available, so the TRBD1 call from TCRdb remains unchecked. From germline, CDR1 is MNHEY and CDR2 SMNVEV (reference sequence). The CDR3 runs to 14 residues. The CDR3 here is CASSTRRGRLEAFF.

The V and J genes are TRBV7-2 and TRBJ1-3. The CDR3 has 12 amino acids. The germline V gene encodes CDR1 SGHTA and CDR2 FQGNSA. The CDR3 sequence: CASSLAGDTIYF.

The rearrangement joins TRBV9 to TRBJ1-6; TCRdb outputs TRBD1, but without DNA this stays unchecked. The CDR3 contains 15 residues. Germline V gene data show CDR1 as SGDLS and CDR2 as YYNGEE. The chain's CDR3 is CASTRDSSYNSPLHF.

The V gene is TRBV29-1, the J gene TRBJ2-3; TCRdb returns TRBD1, unconfirmable since there is no DNA. This CDR3 region has 15 residues. Germline CDR1 SQVTM, CDR2 ANQGSEA. CDR3 sequence reads: CSVDMAGDSTDTQYF.

The genes are TRBV5-1 and TRBJ1-2. This CDR3 contains 14 residues. In germline, CDR1 is SGHRS, CDR2 YFSETQ. The CDR3 spells CASSLDRWNYGYTF.

The V gene is TRBV4-3, the J gene TRBJ2-5; the TRBD1 assignment by TCRdb is unverifiable without DNA. There are 15 residues in the CDR3. The germline gives CDR1 LGHNA, CDR2 YSLEER. CDR3 sequence: CASSQGGDRGETQYF.

J is TRBJ1-5 and V is TRBV16; without DNA, the TCRdb call of TRBD1 cannot be checked. The CDR3 sequence is 13 residues long. Germline values: CDR1 KGHSY, CDR2 FQNENV. The chain's CDR3 is CASSQIGTPTQHF.

The J gene is TRBJ2-2, the V gene TRBV6-5. Germline CDR1 reads MNHEY; CDR2 reads SVGAGI. This CDR3 region has 15 residues. CDR3 residues: CASSYSNTDTGELFF.

The genes are TRBV7-8 and TRBJ2-1; as DNA is missing, the TRBD1 call by TCRdb cannot be tested. Germline loops: CDR1 SGHVS, CDR2 FQNEAQ. There are 15 residues in the CDR3. This CDR3 reads CASSLTGGELREQFF.

This rearrangement joins TRBV27 to TRBJ2-3; TCRdb proposes TRBD2, but this gene call is untestable without DNA. The CDR3 is 16 amino acids. Germline CDR1 and CDR2: MNHEY and SMNVEV (reference sequence). The CDR3 loop reads CASSDHGRPTTDTQYF.

This sequence joins TRBV5-1 and TRBJ2-7; TCRdb names TRBD1, which stays unverified in the absence of DNA. The CDR3 is 15 residues long. CDR1 is SGHRS, CDR2 YFSETQ, per germline. The CDR3 here is CASSTAGGASYEQYF.

This chain joins TRBV2 and TRBJ1-5; TCRdb selects TRBD1, and the lack of DNA leaves this call unchecked. Germline-derived CDR1 and CDR2 are SNHLY and FYNNEI. The CDR3 runs to 15 residues. The CDR3 sequence is CASSVGQGGNQPQHF.

The CDR3 sequence is CSAILAGEEQFF. The gene calls are TRBV20-1 and TRBJ2-1; TCRdb names TRBD2, which stays unverified in the absence of DNA. The CDR3 loop spans 12 amino acids. In germline, CDR1 is DFQATT, CDR2 SNEGSKA (reference sequence).

The rearrangement uses TRBV29-1 and TRBJ2-1. Germline CDR1 SQVTM, CDR2 ANQGSEA. The CDR3 extends over 14 amino acids. CDR3: CSAMHWSSYNEQFF.

V is TRBV18 and J is TRBJ2-2; as DNA is missing, the TRBD2 call by TCRdb cannot be tested. CDR1 and CDR2 from the germline V gene are KGHSH and LQKENI. This CDR3 contains 14 residues. This CDR3 reads CASSRDSNTGELFF.

CDR3 in amino acids: CASSEPGSEVEAFF. The gene calls are TRBV10-1 and TRBJ1-1. Per germline, CDR1 WNHNN and CDR2 SYGVQD (reference sequence). The CDR3 is 14 amino acids.

This chain connects TRBV11-3 to TRBJ2-3. Germline V CDR1 and CDR2: SGHNT, YENEEA. This CDR3 is built from 12 residues. The CDR3 sequence: CASSHTADTQYF. The full variable domain, in which reference TRBV11-3 and TRBJ2-3 provide the parts outside the CDR3, is EAGVVQSPRYKIIEKKQPVAFWCNPISGHNTLYWYLQNLGQGPELLIRYENEEAVDDSQLPKDRFSAERLKGVDSTLKIQPAELGDSAVYLCASSHTADTQYFGPGTRLTVL.

The V gene is TRBV5-1, the J gene TRBJ2-7; there is no DNA to check the TCRdb D call of TRBD2. Germline V gives CDR1 SGHRS, CDR2 YFSETQ. There are 17 residues in the CDR3. The CDR3 protein is CASSLAAVTSGSYEQYF.

V gene TRBV11-2 combines with J gene TRBJ2-7; without DNA, the TCRdb call of TRBD2 cannot be checked. The CDR3 loop spans 18 amino acids. The germline CDR1 and CDR2 sequences are SGHAT and FQNNGV. The CDR3 protein is CASSSRLAGPLESYEQYF.

The V call is TRBV4-2, the J call TRBJ2-1; TCRdb names TRBD2, which stays unverified in the absence of DNA. The CDR3 extends over 16 amino acids. CDR1 is LGHNA, CDR2 YNFKEQ, per germline. The CDR3: CASSQDVRVTANEQFF.

The chain joins TRBV20-1 to TRBJ2-2; as DNA is missing, the TRBD1 call by TCRdb cannot be tested. Germline V CDR1 and CDR2: DFQATT, SNEGSKA (reference sequence). The CDR3 runs to 15 residues. CDR3 amino acids: CSAPLWGQGFGELFF.

The genes are TRBV5-1 and TRBJ2-6. CDR3 length: 16 amino acids. CDR1 is SGHRS and CDR2 is YFSETQ in the germline V gene. This CDR3 reads CASSLGSYAGANVLTF.

V is TRBV7-2 and J is TRBJ2-1; the TRBD1 assignment by TCRdb is unverifiable without DNA. The CDR3 length is 16 residues. Germline lookup yields CDR1 SGHTA and CDR2 FQGNSA. CDR3: CASSQGVSLGYNEQFF.

The chain recombines TRBV12-3 or TRBV12-4 with TRBJ1-2; with no DNA, the TCRdb D assignment of TRBD1 cannot be verified. The CDR3 has 15 residues. The CDR3 protein is CASSFIDRGLGGYTF.